The T cell receptor (beta chain) under discussion was sequenced for a study of metastatic and nonmetastatic thyroid tumors. Notes on the study in general: In blood and tumor, TCR beta diversity was reportedly significantly higher in malignant thyroid tumors than in benign nodules.

This CDR3 region has 14 residues. CDR1 and CDR2 from the germline V gene are MDHEN and SYDVKM. Trimming removed 9 bases at V and 7 bases at J, with 22 bases between. Each patient went into thyroid surgery without having received any treatment. TCRdb re-called the PCR reads via MiXCR. The sample includes around 28,000 clones, around 3.9% of them seen just once. A word on this clone: Its antigen remains unknown.

The chain couples TRBV28 to TRBJ2-7; a weak D match, TRBD2 (6 bases). Sequencing input: blood. The receptor comes from a male donor with papillary thyroid cancer or a benign thyroid nodule (not recorded which). Some clones in this sample may be carry-over from other donors' samples. The CDR3 region has the DNA TGTGCCAGTGTTGCCTCCGGAGGGCTGAGGGAGCAGTACTTC. It is translated as CASVASGGLREQYF.